The present TCR beta chain was sequenced within a study of CD8 T cells in Susac syndrome. Per the germline V gene, CDR1 is MNHEY and CDR2 is SMNVEV (reference sequence). The trim removed 6 bases at V and 5 bases at J, leaving 7 bases unmatched. The CDR3 covers 15 residues. An amount of RNA that ranged from roughly 0.45 to 1 ug was reverse transcribed with random hexamers. The amplification used immunoSEQ multiplex PCR on TCR beta CDR3; it spanned 54 Vbeta and 13 Jbeta. MiXCR, applied by TCRdb to the immunoSEQ multiplex PCR reads, yields one record per CDR3 protein. In the table there are about 430,000 distinct CDR3 sequences, 75% to 90% of which are singletons. Sequencing of TCR beta, carried out with a high-throughput approach, was applied to CD8+ and CD4+ T cells from the blood. The CD8+ and CD4+ T cells were isolated magnetically using a negative isolation approach, whereas the TEMRA cells were enriched by FACS.

The receptor comes from a human donor with multiple sclerosis. Source material: CD8+ T cells from PBMCs. The chain couples TRBV27 to TRBJ1-4; TRBD1 matches at 9 bases. In DNA form, the CDR3 reads TGTGCCAGCAGCGTTGGGACAGGGAGAAATGAAAAACTGTTTTTT. Its translation is CASSVGTGRNEKLFF.